The clone carrying this TCR beta chain has just one count. This record belongs to a study of PD-L1 blockade in urothelial cancer. Study at large: At 3 weeks (second dose) and 6 weeks after starting treatment, blood was analyzed. Blood-derived samples held a median about 150,000 T cells.

Time point indicated: pretreatment peripheral blood. Libraries were prepared by immunoSEQ multiplex PCR; TCRdb keeps only in-frame clonotypes and omits some of them. Here the sample spans about 49,000 clones, about four fifths being singletons. The CDR3 has 15 amino acids. V dropped 6 bases and J dropped 5; count of bases not matched to a gene: 10. CDR1 and CDR2 (germline): LNHDA, SQIVND (reference sequence). The specimen was PBMCs, collected around atezolizumab (anti-PD-L1) treatment. The receptor was isolated from a man between 65 and 85 years old with urothelial cancer. The chain employs TRBV19 and TRBJ2-5; 9 nucleotides align to TRBD1. CDR3 coding DNA: TGTGCCAGTAGCCTCGGGACAGGGCGGGGGGAGACCCAGTACTTC. Translation gives CASSLGTGRGETQYF. The full variable domain, with the rest looked up from reference TRBV19 and TRBJ2-5, is DGGITQSPKYLFRKEGQNVTLSCEQNLNHDAMYWYRQDPGQGLRLIYYSQIVNDFQKGDIAEGYSVSREKKESFPLTVTSAQKNPTAFYLCASSLGTGRGETQYFGPGTRLLVL.